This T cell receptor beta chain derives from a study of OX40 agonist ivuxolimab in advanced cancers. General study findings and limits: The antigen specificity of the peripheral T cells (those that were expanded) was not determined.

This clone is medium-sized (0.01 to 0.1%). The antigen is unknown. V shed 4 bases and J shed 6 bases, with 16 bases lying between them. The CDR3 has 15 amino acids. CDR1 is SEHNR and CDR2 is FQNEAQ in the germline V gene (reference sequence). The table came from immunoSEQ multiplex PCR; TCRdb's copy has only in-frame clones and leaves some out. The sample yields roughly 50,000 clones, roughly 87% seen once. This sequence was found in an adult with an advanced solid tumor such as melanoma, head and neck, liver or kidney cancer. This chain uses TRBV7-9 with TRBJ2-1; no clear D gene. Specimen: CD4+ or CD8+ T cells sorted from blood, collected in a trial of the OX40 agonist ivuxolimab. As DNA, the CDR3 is TGTGCCAGCAGCTCCACCCCACAGACCGGCAATGAGCAGTTCTTC. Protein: CASSSTPQTGNEQFF.